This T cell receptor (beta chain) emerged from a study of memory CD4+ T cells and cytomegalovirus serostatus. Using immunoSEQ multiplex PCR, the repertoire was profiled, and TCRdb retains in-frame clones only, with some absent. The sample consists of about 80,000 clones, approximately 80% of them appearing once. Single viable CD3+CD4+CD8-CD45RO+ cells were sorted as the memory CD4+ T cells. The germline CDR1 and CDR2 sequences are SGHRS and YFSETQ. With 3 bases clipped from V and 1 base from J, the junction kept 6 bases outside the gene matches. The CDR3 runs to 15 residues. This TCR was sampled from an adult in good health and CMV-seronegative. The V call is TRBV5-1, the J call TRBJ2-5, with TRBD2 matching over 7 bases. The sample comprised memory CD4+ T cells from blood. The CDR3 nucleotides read TGCGCCAGCAGCTCGCTTGGGACTACCCAAGAGACCCAGTACTTC. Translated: CASSSLGTTQETQYF.